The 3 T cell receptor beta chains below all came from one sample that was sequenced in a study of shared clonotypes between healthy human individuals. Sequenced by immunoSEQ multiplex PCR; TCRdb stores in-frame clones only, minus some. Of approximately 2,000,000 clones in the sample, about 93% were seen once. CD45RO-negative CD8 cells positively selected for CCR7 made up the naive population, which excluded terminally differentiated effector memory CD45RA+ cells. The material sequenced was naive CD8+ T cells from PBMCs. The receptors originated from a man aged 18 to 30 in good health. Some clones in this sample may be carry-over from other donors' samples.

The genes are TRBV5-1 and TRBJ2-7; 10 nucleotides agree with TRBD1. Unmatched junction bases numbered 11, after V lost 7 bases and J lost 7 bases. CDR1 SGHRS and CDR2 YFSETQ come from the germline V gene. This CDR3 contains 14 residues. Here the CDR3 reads CASGDRGLNVEQYF. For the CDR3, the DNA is TGCGCCAGCGGAGACAGGGGGCTAAATGTAGAGCAGTACTTC.

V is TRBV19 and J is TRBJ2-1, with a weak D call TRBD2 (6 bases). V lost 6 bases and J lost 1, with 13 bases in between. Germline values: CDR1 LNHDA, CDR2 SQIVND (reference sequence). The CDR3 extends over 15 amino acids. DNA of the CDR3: TGTGCCAGTAGCTCTGCTAGCGTGTCCTACAATGAGCAGTTCTTC. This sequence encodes CASSSASVSYNEQFF. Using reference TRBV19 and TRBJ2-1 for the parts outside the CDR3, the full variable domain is DGGITQSPKYLFRKEGQNVTLSCEQNLNHDAMYWYRQDPGQGLRLIYYSQIVNDFQKGDIAEGYSVSREKKESFPLTVTSAQKNPTAFYLCASSSASVSYNEQFFGPGTRLTVL.

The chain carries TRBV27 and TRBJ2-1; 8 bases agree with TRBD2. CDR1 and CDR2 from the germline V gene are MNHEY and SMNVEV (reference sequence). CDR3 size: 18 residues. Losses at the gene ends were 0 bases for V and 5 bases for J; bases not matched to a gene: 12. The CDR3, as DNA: TGTGCCAGCAGTTTATCCCCCCCGGGAGGGCTAACAAACAATGAGCAGTTCTTC. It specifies CASSLSPPGGLTNNEQFF.